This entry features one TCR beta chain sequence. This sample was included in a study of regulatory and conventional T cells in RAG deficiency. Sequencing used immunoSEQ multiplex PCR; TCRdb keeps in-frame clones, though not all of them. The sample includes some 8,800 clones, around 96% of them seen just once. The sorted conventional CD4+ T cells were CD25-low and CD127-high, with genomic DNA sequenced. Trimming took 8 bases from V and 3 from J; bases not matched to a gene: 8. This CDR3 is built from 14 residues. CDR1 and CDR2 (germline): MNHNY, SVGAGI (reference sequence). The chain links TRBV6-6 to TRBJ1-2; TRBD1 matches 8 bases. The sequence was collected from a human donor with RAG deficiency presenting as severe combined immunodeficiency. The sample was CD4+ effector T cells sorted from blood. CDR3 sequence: CASGQGPFYYGYTF. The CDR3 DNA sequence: TGTGCCAGCGGACAGGGACCCTTTTACTATGGCTACACCTTC.